This T cell receptor (beta chain) was captured by sequencing in a study of blood T cell repertoires in COVID-19. Study at large: Acute and convalescent COVID-19 specimens originated in the United States, Italy and Spain. Sample material is recorded as cDNA or gDNA derived from T cells, B-cell-depleted T cells, or PBMCs.

This CDR3 region has 15 residues. CDR1 is SNHLY and CDR2 is FYNNEI in the germline V gene. Trimming took 7 bases from V and 1 from J, leaving 16 bases between them. The Seattle site enrolled patients during active infection and followed them longitudinally. As originally analysed: Reference gene primers were amplified, and this amplification served to estimate nucleated cell counts. This table comes from immunoSEQ multiplex PCR, and its TCRdb copy is limited to in-frame clones, with some not included. V and J calls and clone size are those listed in that table; D and trimming were worked out from the DNA. Among a few hundred thousand clones listed, 75% to 90% were seen once.

The material sequenced was peripheral blood. The receptor's source is a woman between 45 and 60 years old with COVID-19, enrolled during active disease. This chain uses TRBV2 with TRBJ2-5, with D possibly matching TRBD2 (5 bases). The CDR3 sequence: CASKEARLLQETQYF. The CDR3 DNA is TGTGCCAGCAAGGAGGCCAGGTTACTCCAAGAGACCCAGTACTTC.